This TCR beta chain comes out of a study of shared clonotypes between healthy human individuals. Profiled with immunoSEQ multiplex PCR; TCRdb holds only in-frame clones, not every one. The profile covers over a million clones, with about 84% appearing a single time and 0.5% to 0.65% taken by the ten largest. Germline V gene sequence: CDR1 SGHVS, CDR2 FNYEAQ. This CDR3 is 16 amino acids long. Trimming took 5 bases from V and 4 from J; bases not matched to a gene: 8. The V and J genes are TRBV7-6 and TRBJ2-1; 10 nucleotides match TRBD2. The sample was memory CD4+ T cells from PBMCs. Subset denoted: CD45RA-negative fraction. The sequence was collected from a man aged 18 to 29 in good health. Some clones in this sample may be carry-over from other donors' samples. The CDR3 DNA follows: TGTGCCAGCAGCCCCGAAGCGGGAGGGAGGTACAATGAGCAGTTCTTC. Its protein product is CASSPEAGGRYNEQFF.